The 20 T cell receptor beta chains below all came from one sample that was sequenced in a study of shared clonotypes between healthy human individuals (dated by TCRdb to the early 2020s). The protocol used for the library was the immunoSEQ multiplex PCR assay. Imported from immuneACCESS, the table was reduced by TCRdb to in-frame sequences with V and J called. These copies leave out some clones; in studies compared against another copy, an unresolved V gene accounts for under half, and the cause of the remainder is not known. For this sample there are 2.3 million or so clones; 85% to 95% appear just once. Of the sample, under 0.45% is held by the ten largest clones. Sequenced material: naive CD4+ T cells from PBMCs. The cell subset or site label, as the study defines it: CD45RA+ positively selected. Receptors originate from a young man in good health. Some clones in this sample may be carry-over from other donors' samples.

V usage is TRBV28 and J usage is TRBJ2-7; D gene ambiguous. The CDR3 has 14 amino acids. From germline, CDR1 is MDHEN and CDR2 SYDVKM. V lost 4 bases and J 2 bases, leaving 12 bases between the germline ends. The CDR3: CASSSGPMAYEQYF. CDR3 nucleotide sequence: TGTGCCAGCAGTTCAGGACCTATGGCCTACGAGCAGTACTTC.

A word on this clone: Other DNA sequences in the same sample also yield this CDR3. V and J are TRBV5-1 and TRBJ2-2; D is perhaps TRBD1 (5 bases). The ends were cut back, 0 bases at V and 5 bases at J, with 11 bases in the middle. Germline V gene sequence: CDR1 SGHRS, CDR2 YFSETQ. The CDR3 totals 15 residues. CDR3 residues: CASSLAGQGTGELFF. The CDR3, as DNA: TGCGCCAGCAGCTTGGCAGGTCAGGGTACCGGGGAGCTGTTTTTT.

V and J are TRBV29-1 and TRBJ2-7; the D is unclear. Trimming cost V 5 bases and J 7 bases, with 12 bases left between them. This CDR3 is built from 11 residues. In germline, CDR1 is SQVTM, CDR2 ANQGSEA. This CDR3 is CSVLDLREQYF. The CDR3 coding sequence is TGCAGCGTTCTAGACCTAAGGGAGCAGTACTTC.

This clone appeared once. The J gene is TRBJ2-3, the V gene TRBV5-8; D ambiguous. This CDR3 has 16 residues. CDR1 and CDR2 (germline): SGHTS, YDEGEE. Trimming shortened V by 1 base and J by 3 bases, and 15 bases separated the two germline ends. The CDR3 DNA sequence: TGTGCCAGCAGCTTGCAACCTAGTACAGTTACAGATACGCAGTATTTT. Its translation: CASSLQPSTVTDTQYF.

The count of this clone is one. The V call is TRBV5-4, the J call TRBJ1-2, with 12 bases lining up with TRBD1. Unmatched junction bases numbered 11, after V lost 4 bases and J lost 7 bases. The germline CDR1 and CDR2 sequences are SGHNT and YYREEE (reference sequence). This CDR3 contains 16 residues. As DNA, the CDR3 is TGTGCCAGCAGCCCATTAGTGGGACAGGGGGCGGGTGGCTACACCTTC. Its protein product is CASSPLVGQGAGGYTF.

V gene TRBV30 combines with J gene TRBJ2-7; TRBD1 is a possible D gene (6 bases). CDR1 GTSNPN and CDR2 SVGIG come from the germline V gene (reference sequence). Trimming left V 3 bases short and J 7 bases short, with 16 bases between. The CDR3 extends over 13 amino acids. CDR3 loop: CAWSTGITKEQYF. The CDR3, as DNA: TGTGCCTGGAGCACAGGGATTACGAAGGAGCAGTACTTC.

The chain is built from TRBV2 and TRBJ1-4; TRBD1 matches at 7 bases. Germline CDR1 is SNHLY and CDR2 is FYNNEI. This CDR3 comprises 14 residues. The V gene end was trimmed by 7 bases and the J gene end by 3 bases; junction bases not matched to a gene: 5. The CDR3 DNA sequence: TGTGCCAGCAATAAAGACAGGGCTAATGAAAAACTGTTTTTT. Its protein is CASNKDRANEKLFF.

This chain links TRBV28 with TRBJ1-1; D remains ambiguous. This CDR3 is built from 14 residues. Trimming shortened V by 6 bases and J by 4 bases, and 15 bases separated the two germline ends. From germline, CDR1 is MDHEN and CDR2 SYDVKM. In DNA, the CDR3 is TGTGCCAGCAGCTTCACCCTTGGGGTCACTGAAGCTTTCTTT. Protein product: CASSFTLGVTEAFF.

The chain joins TRBV27 to TRBJ1-2; D is possibly TRBD1 (5 bases). The CDR3 is made up of 15 amino acids. Germline V gene sequence: CDR1 MNHEY, CDR2 SMNVEV (reference sequence). V was shortened by 4 bases and J by 8 bases, with 20 bases between the two germline ends. The CDR3 spells CASSYLPGRARGYTF. In nucleotides, the CDR3 is TGTGCCAGCAGTTATCTTCCGGGACGGGCGAGAGGCTACACCTTC.

The chain joins TRBV11-3 to TRBJ2-7; the D is unclear. The CDR3 extends over 13 amino acids. CDR1 and CDR2 from the germline V gene are SGHNT and YENEEA. V was trimmed by 2 bases and J by 6 bases, leaving 11 bases between them. CDR3: CASSLMWASEQYF. In DNA form, the CDR3 reads TGTGCCAGCAGCTTAATGTGGGCGAGCGAGCAGTACTTC. Full variable domain (missing parts from reference TRBV11-3 and TRBJ2-7): EAGVVQSPRYKIIEKKQPVAFWCNPISGHNTLYWYLQNLGQGPELLIRYENEEAVDDSQLPKDRFSAERLKGVDSTLKIQPAELGDSAVYLCASSLMWASEQYFGPGTRLTVT.

This clone showed up just once. The CDR3 DNA reads as TGTGCCAGCAGTTACCAACAGGGGAGGGGGGATCAGCCCCAGCATTTT. This encodes CASSYQQGRGDQPQHF. The chain uses TRBV27 and TRBJ1-5; 7 bases are shared with TRBD1. Germline-derived CDR1 and CDR2 are MNHEY and SMNVEV (reference sequence). The CDR3 is 16 residues long. Trimming at V came to 4 bases and at J to 5 bases, leaving 11 bases not matched to a gene.

In DNA, the CDR3 is TGTGCCAGCAGACGGGACAGGGTAGGGTCAGATACGCAGTATTTT. Translated: CASRRDRVGSDTQYF. V is TRBV6-5 and J is TRBJ2-3; 9 bases are shared with TRBD1. Trimming at V came to 6 bases and at J to 4 bases, leaving 8 bases not matched to a gene. This CDR3 is built from 15 residues. Looked up from germline, CDR1 is MNHEY and CDR2 is SVGAGI.

The chain is built from TRBV5-4 and TRBJ1-1, with 7 positions matching TRBD1. Germline V gene sequence: CDR1 SGHNT, CDR2 YYREEE (reference sequence). J was trimmed by 0 bases and V by 4 bases; bases with no gene match: 3. This CDR3 is 14 amino acids long. Here the CDR3 DNA reads TGTGCCAGCAGCCCCAGGGGGATGAACACTGAAGCTTTCTTT. Amino acids: CASSPRGMNTEAFF.

The chain carries TRBV11-2 and TRBJ1-5, with D unclear. The CDR3 extends over 13 amino acids. V was cut by 1 base and J by 7 bases, with 8 bases left in between. Germline CDR1 is SGHAT and CDR2 is FQNNGV. The CDR3 DNA reads TGTGCCAGCAGCTTAGGTACTTTCCAGCCCCAGCATTTT. Translated, it gives CASSLGTFQPQHF.

The J gene is TRBJ2-7, the V gene TRBV19, with 7 bases fitting TRBD2. J gave up 6 bases and V 6 bases, and 8 bases lay outside the gene matches. The CDR3 is 13 amino acids. Germline values: CDR1 LNHDA, CDR2 SQIVND (reference sequence). DNA for the CDR3: TGTGCCAGTAGGCAAGTCTCGGGGGGCGAGCAGTACTTC. Amino acid sequence: CASRQVSGGEQYF.

A word on this clone: Other DNA variants within this sample encode the same CDR3. The V and J genes are TRBV5-1 and TRBJ2-7; 7 positions agree with TRBD2. Trimming cost V 3 bases and J 6 bases; bases outside gene matches: 9. CDR1 and CDR2 (germline): SGHRS, YFSETQ. This CDR3 spans 14 amino acids. The CDR3 is CASSSGAGVGEQYF. The CDR3 coding sequence is TGCGCCAGCAGCTCAGGCGCGGGAGTGGGCGAGCAGTACTTC.

The chain recombines TRBV7-9 with TRBJ1-2; D is undetermined. CDR3 length equals 16 residues. Germline assignment: CDR1 SEHNR and CDR2 FQNEAQ (reference sequence). The V and J ends lost 5 bases and 3 bases respectively, with 19 bases between them. CDR3 sequence reads: CASSAGPGEEDYGYTF. CDR3 in DNA: TGTGCCAGCAGCGCCGGGCCCGGGGAAGAGGACTATGGCTACACCTTC.

This clone has only one observation. The CDR3 nucleotides read TGCGCCAGCAGCTTGGCCTATATGGGCAGCTCCTACGAGCAGTACTTC. Its protein is CASSLAYMGSSYEQYF. The chain couples TRBV5-1 to TRBJ2-7; no clear D. The germline V gene has CDR1 SGHRS and CDR2 YFSETQ. Trimming cost V 0 bases and J 0 bases, with 13 bases left between them. The CDR3 totals 16 residues.

This clone was counted once. The chain carries TRBV6-1 and TRBJ2-3; 8 bases agree with TRBD2. The CDR3 is 14 amino acids. V trimming: 10 bases; J trimming: 4 bases; junction bases outside the gene matches: 10. Germline CDR1 reads MNHNS; CDR2 reads SASEGT. This chain's CDR3 is CATTSGGLSDTQYF. The CDR3 nucleotides read TGTGCCACCACTAGCGGAGGCCTTTCAGATACGCAGTATTTT.

The CDR3 is CASSAYGTGSNEKLFF. The CDR3 bases are TGTGCCAGCAGCGCCTACGGGACCGGGAGTAATGAAAAACTGTTTTTT. J is TRBJ1-4 and V is TRBV9; the D gene is possibly TRBD1 (5 bases). Trimming left V 3 bases short and J 4 bases short, with 16 bases between. The CDR3 sequence is 16 residues long. CDR1 and CDR2 from the germline V gene are SGDLS and YYNGEE.